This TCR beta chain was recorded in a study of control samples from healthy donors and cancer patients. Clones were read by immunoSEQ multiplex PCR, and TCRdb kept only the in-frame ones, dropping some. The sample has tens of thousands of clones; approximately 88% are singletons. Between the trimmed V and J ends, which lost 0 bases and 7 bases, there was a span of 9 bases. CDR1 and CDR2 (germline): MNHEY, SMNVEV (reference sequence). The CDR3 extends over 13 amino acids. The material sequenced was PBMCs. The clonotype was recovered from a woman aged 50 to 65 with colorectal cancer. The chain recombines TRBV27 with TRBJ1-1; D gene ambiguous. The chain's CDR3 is CASSLSPGVEAFF. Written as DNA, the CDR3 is TGTGCCAGCAGTTTATCCCCCGGGGTTGAAGCTTTCTTT.